A single sample gave rise to the 9 T cell receptor beta chains below, sequenced in a study of T cell repertoires in cytomegalovirus infection. Their antigen targets remain unknown. From the reads, TCRdb called clonotypes with MiXCR, one entry per CDR3 protein. The profile shows approximately 990,000 distinct CDR3 sequences, roughly 30% of them singletons. The material sequenced was cultured CD8+ T cells from PBMCs, taken from culture after CMV antigen stimulation. The receptors here all came from a human donor in good health (CMV status not recorded). Some clones in this sample may be carry-over from other donors' samples.

The gene calls are TRBV6-1 and TRBJ1-1; D uncertain. The germline V gene encodes CDR1 MNHNS and CDR2 SASEGT. The CDR3 is made up of 12 amino acids. Trimming pared 4 bases from V and 1 base from J, leaving 4 bases between. CDR3 residues: CASSVENTEAFF. CDR3 DNA: TGTGCCAGCAGTGTAGAGAACACTGAAGCTTTCTTT.

V is TRBV6-5 and J is TRBJ1-1; maybe TRBD1 (6 bases). Looked up from germline, CDR1 is MNHEY and CDR2 is SVGAGI. Trimming removed 5 bases from V and 9 bases from J, with 16 bases in between. The CDR3 sequence is 13 residues long. CDR3 sequence: CASSMTGSIQAFF. CDR3 bases: TGTGCCAGCAGTATGACAGGAAGTATTCAAGCTTTCTTT.

In regard to this clonotype: The junction departs from germline at one end; a sequencing error may be responsible. The CDR3 region is CASSIGGTPVTEQYF. The CDR3 nucleotides are TGTGCCAGCAGCATAGGAGGGACACCGGTCACCGAGCAGTACTTC. The chain has TRBV13 and TRBJ2-7, with D perhaps given as TRBD1 or TRBD2 (6 bases each). Germline CDR1 and CDR2: PRHDT and FYEKMQ (reference sequence). The CDR3 extends over 15 amino acids. Full variable domain (outside the CDR3, taken from reference TRBV13 and TRBJ2-7): AAGVIQSPRHLIKEKRETATLKCYPIPRHDTVYWYQQGPGQDPQFLISFYEKMQSDKGSIPDRFSAQQFSDYHSELNMSSLELGDSALYFCASSIGGTPVTEQYFGPGTRLTVT.

This clonotype was recorded many times. The genes are TRBV7-6 and TRBJ2-2, with 7 bases that match TRBD1. V was clipped by 5 bases and J by 0 bases; unmatched bases: 6. This CDR3 comprises 16 residues. The germline V gene has CDR1 SGHVS and CDR2 FNYEAQ. The DNA for the CDR3 is TGTGCCAGCAGCCCCCTGGGACAGTCGAACACCGGGGAGCTGTTTTTT. As protein: CASSPLGQSNTGELFF.

The CDR3 is CASSVGGRGGYEQYF. CDR3 coding DNA: TGTGCCAGCAGCGTAGGTGGCAGAGGGGGCTACGAGCAGTACTTC. The chain has TRBV9 and TRBJ2-7, with a tentative D call TRBD1 (6 bases). The V and J ends lost 0 bases and 3 bases respectively, with 13 bases between them. This CDR3 is built from 15 residues. Germline V gene lookup returns CDR1 SGDLS and CDR2 YYNGEE.

V and J are TRBV10-3 and TRBJ2-4; 16 nucleotides line up with TRBD2. V lost 3 bases to trimming and J lost 0 bases; unmatched junction nucleotides: 2. CDR3 length: 18 residues. Per the germline V gene, CDR1 is ENHRY and CDR2 is SYGVKD. Here the CDR3 reads CAISEGTSGGAAKNIQYF. The CDR3 DNA reads TGTGCCATCAGTGAAGGGACTAGCGGGGGGGCAGCCAAAAACATTCAGTACTTC.

This clonotype was seen a handful of times. A read error may explain this, as a much larger clone is one base away. The chain joins TRBV7-9 to TRBJ1-1, with D uncertain. Trimming took off 4 bases at V and 1 base at J, with 7 bases between the two ends. CDR3 size: 13 residues. Germline CDR1 is SEHNR and CDR2 is FQNEAQ (reference sequence). This CDR3 reads CASSWVGNTEAFF. DNA for the CDR3: TGTGCCAGCAGCTGGGTGGGGAACACTGAAGCTTTCTTT.

This clonotype was recorded many times. The chain carries TRBV11-2 and TRBJ1-1; 7 bases fit TRBD1. CDR3 length equals 19 residues. V dropped 5 bases and J dropped 4; count of bases not matched to a gene: 22. CDR1 is SGHAT, CDR2 FQNNGV, per germline. The CDR3 DNA follows: TGTGCCAGCAGCGGACCAACGATGACCACAGGGGTAGTGGGCACTGAAGCTTTCTTT. This gives the protein CASSGPTMTTGVVGTEAFF.

The J gene is TRBJ1-2, the V gene TRBV28; D possibly corresponds to TRBD1 (6 bases). CDR1 is MDHEN and CDR2 is SYDVKM in the germline V gene. CDR3 length: 15 amino acids. The germline V and J ends were trimmed by 3 bases and 5 bases, with 16 bases remaining between them. The CDR3 sequence: CASSFFRAGAYGYTF. In DNA, the CDR3 is TGTGCCAGCAGTTTTTTCAGGGCAGGGGCATATGGCTACACCTTC.